The next 13 T cell receptor beta chains were all read from a single sample in a study of T cells after yellow fever vaccination. Each CDR3 protein gets one entry after TCRdb re-called the 5' RACE reads with MiXCR. The sample has some 150,000 distinct CDR3 sequences; approximately 9.9% are singletons. The starting material was CD8+ T cells sorted from PBMCs, obtained 45 days after the yellow fever booster vaccination. All receptors come from a young man who received the YFV17D yellow fever vaccine.

This clonotype was recorded many times. This chain links TRBV6-6 with TRBJ2-5; 7 positions match TRBD1. CDR3 size: 16 residues. Germline CDR1 reads MNHNY; CDR2 reads SVGAGI (reference sequence). The junction had 14 bases not matched to a gene; V was cut back by 5 bases and J by 5 bases. The CDR3 DNA sequence: TGTGCCAGCAGTAAGGGACAGTCAATCTCCCTTGAGACCCAGTACTTC. Its protein is CASSKGQSISLETQYF.

Comments on this clonotype: The junction does not match germline at one end; this may be a read error. The chain links TRBV7-9 to TRBJ2-5, with 8 bases identical to TRBD1. The germline CDR1 and CDR2 sequences are SEHNR and FQNEAQ (reference sequence). The CDR3 has 14 residues. The CDR3 DNA follows: TGTACCAGCATCCCACAGGGGGAAGGGAAGACCCAGTACTTC. This gives the protein CTSIPQGEGKTQYF.

The chain couples TRBV5-1 to TRBJ1-1; D is unclear. Germline V gene sequence: CDR1 SGHRS, CDR2 YFSETQ. The CDR3 has 13 amino acids. Trimming shortened V by 1 base and J by 1 base, and 5 bases separated the two germline ends. This CDR3 reads CASSLFENTEAFF. DNA for the CDR3: TGCGCCAGCAGCTTGTTCGAGAACACTGAAGCTTTCTTT.

This clonotype was counted only a few times. This rearrangement joins TRBV4-1 to TRBJ2-2; either TRBD1 or TRBD2 may fit D (6 bases each). With 6 bases removed from V and 7 bases from J, the gap between germline ends came to 18 bases. The CDR3 spans 15 residues. The germline CDR1 and CDR2 sequences are MGHRA and YSYEKL. CDR3 DNA sequence: TGCGCCAGCAGTCTCGGAGGGGGGATGGTCGGGGAGCTGTTTTTT. This translates into CASSLGGGMVGELFF.

This chain uses TRBV4-1 with TRBJ2-1, with TRBD1 as a possible D gene (6 bases). Germline loops: CDR1 MGHRA, CDR2 YSYEKL. This CDR3 is 13 amino acids long. Trimming left V 2 bases short and J 9 bases short, with 11 bases between. The CDR3 nucleotides are TGCGCCAGCAGCCAAAGACAGGCTAGTGAGCAGTTCTTC. Translated: CASSQRQASEQFF.

The sample holds many counts of this clonotype. The rearrangement joins TRBV29-1 to TRBJ2-5; D possibly corresponds to TRBD2 (6 bases). Trimming shortened V by 8 bases and J by 5 bases, and 18 bases separated the two germline ends. The CDR3 has 13 amino acids. In germline, CDR1 is SQVTM, CDR2 ANQGSEA. CDR3: CSTPGLLTETQYF. The CDR3 DNA reads TGCAGCACACCGGGACTCCTCACGGAGACCCAGTACTTC.

The chain links TRBV11-2 to TRBJ1-2; maybe TRBD1 (5 bases). Germline V gives CDR1 SGHAT, CDR2 FQNNGV. This CDR3 region has 16 residues. The V end was cut by 5 bases, the J end by 5 bases, with 21 bases between. This chain's CDR3 is CASSEPPGREGYGYTF. CDR3 nucleotide sequence: TGTGCCAGCAGCGAGCCCCCGGGGCGAGAGGGGTATGGCTACACCTTC.

The chain recombines TRBV12-3 or TRBV12-4 with TRBJ2-7; D gene unclear. The CDR3 sequence is 14 residues long. V gave up 3 bases and J gave up 6 bases, with 15 bases separating them. Written as DNA, the CDR3 is TGTGCCAGCAGTTTCAGTTTACGGTCTCTCGAGCAGTACGTC. It yields the protein CASSFSLRSLEQYV.

This clonotype was detected only a few times. The chain is built from TRBV20-1 and TRBJ2-7, with D perhaps TRBD1 (6 bases). The CDR3 is made up of 13 amino acids. CDR1 and CDR2 from the germline V gene are DFQATT and SNEGSKA (reference sequence). V gave up 6 bases and J gave up 4 bases, with 16 bases separating them. The CDR3 DNA reads TGCAGTGCAGCCCCCGGGACAACATACGAGCAGTACTTC. Translating it yields CSAAPGTTYEQYF.

The chain is built from TRBV12-3 or TRBV12-4 and TRBJ1-1, with D perhaps TRBD1 (5 bases). This CDR3 comprises 17 residues. V lost 5 bases, J lost 4 bases, and 23 bases lay in between. The CDR3 sequence is CASSPGLSRMGVTEAFF. The CDR3, as DNA: TGTGCCAGCAGTCCAGGGTTGTCTCGAATGGGTGTCACTGAAGCTTTCTTT.

This clonotype was recorded a few times. The chain uses TRBV10-3 and TRBJ2-1; no clear D gene. The CDR3 is made up of 11 amino acids. V dropped 5 bases and J dropped 7 bases, with 6 bases sitting between them. Germline V gene data show CDR1 as ENHRY and CDR2 as SYGVKD. The DNA for the CDR3 is TGTGCCATCAGTCTAGGTAATGAGCAGTTCTTC. The encoded protein is CAISLGNEQFF.

The sample holds many counts of this clonotype. CDR3 coding DNA: TGTGCTAGTGGTTTGACAGGGTCGTATGGCTACACCTTC. Protein: CASGLTGSYGYTF. The chain is built from TRBV12-5 and TRBJ1-2, with a possible D match to TRBD1 (6 bases). This CDR3 contains 13 residues. V was clipped by 2 bases and J by 5 bases, with 9 bases between them. Germline CDR1 LGHNT, CDR2 FRNRAP. The full variable domain, rest sourced from reference TRBV12-5 and TRBJ1-2, is DARVTQTPRHKVTEMGQEVTMRCQPILGHNTVFWYRQTMMQGLELLAYFRNRAPLDDSGMPKDRFSAEMPDATLATLKIQPSEPRDSAVYFCASGLTGSYGYTFGSGTRLTVV.

This clonotype appeared a few times. The chain has TRBV28 and TRBJ2-5; D remains unclear. CDR1 MDHEN and CDR2 SYDVKM come from the germline V gene. The CDR3 length is 15 residues. The V end lost 5 bases, the J end lost 1 base, and 14 bases lay between the germline ends. Written as DNA, the CDR3 is TGTGCCAGCAGTCTCTCGGTTGGGCCCCAAGAGACCCAGTACTTC. Translating it yields CASSLSVGPQETQYF.